This TCR beta chain was recorded in a study of T cell clonality in common variable immunodeficiency. The CVID group had around 15 females and about 29 males, mean age roughly 40. Donors gave roughly 4.5 to 8.5 ml heparinized peripheral whole blood. The CDR3 is made up of 15 amino acids. Germline CDR1 and CDR2: SGHVS and FQNEAQ. V lost 1 base to trimming and J lost 5 bases; unmatched junction nucleotides: 4. This clone was counted at least ten times. Its antigen is as yet unknown. The sequence runs out 3 residues before the end of the CDR3; the remainder is reconstructed from the germline J gene. The method was immunoSEQ multiplex PCR; TCRdb's version includes in-frame clones alone and lacks a portion of them. Found here are around 40,000 clones, no singletons; the ten largest cover 5% to 6.5%. Broader study findings: Common variable immunodeficiency TCR beta sequences reportedly had fewer deletions and N-nucleotide insertions.

The sequence was collected from a human donor with common variable immunodeficiency. Sequencing was carried out using peripheral blood mononuclear cells. The V gene is TRBV7-8, the J gene TRBJ2-7, with 11 positions matching TRBD1. CDR3 DNA (partial): TGTGCCAGCAGCTTAGTGCGGACAGGGGGCGACGAG. It specifies CASSLVRTGGDE. The entire CDR3 reads CASSLVRTGGDEQYF.